Below are 25 T cell receptor beta chains sequenced from a single sample in a study of cytomegalovirus exposure and HLA in healthy donors. PCR was performed using 60 Vbeta and 13 Jbeta primers. Some clones are missing from TCRdb's copy, which holds only in-frame ones; the method was immunoSEQ multiplex PCR. The table lists 150,000 or so clones, about two thirds of them singletons, with 2.1% in the top ten. Material for sequencing was PBMCs. The receptors originated from a woman aged 60 to 75 in good health and CMV-seropositive.

This rearrangement joins TRBV7-3 to TRBJ1-2, with TRBD1 as a possible D gene (5 bases). CDR3 length equals 13 residues. Trimming shortened V by 1 base and J by 8 bases, and 11 bases separated the two germline ends. Germline CDR1 is SGHTA and CDR2 is FQGTGA. CDR3 DNA sequence: TGTGCCAGCAGCTTAAGGGACGGGAGAGGCTACACCTTC. Its translation: CASSLRDGRGYTF.

This clone showed up just a few times. The CDR3 loop reads CASSRRAAQETQYF. DNA of the CDR3: TGTGCCAGCAGCCGCAGGGCAGCCCAAGAGACCCAGTACTTC. V usage is TRBV5-4 and J usage is TRBJ2-5, with D possibly matching TRBD1 (5 bases). Trimming cost V 4 bases and J 1 base, with 11 bases left between them. In germline, CDR1 is SGHNT, CDR2 YYREEE (reference sequence). The CDR3 spans 14 residues.

V and J are TRBV9 and TRBJ2-2; 7 nucleotides line up with TRBD2. The CDR3 consists of 14 residues. With 6 bases clipped from V and 4 bases from J, the junction kept 6 bases outside the gene matches. CDR1 SGDLS and CDR2 YYNGEE come from the germline V gene. CDR3 amino acids: CASTREGRTGELFF. The CDR3 DNA is TGTGCCAGCACCAGGGAGGGACGCACCGGGGAGCTGTTTTTT.

The genes are TRBV6-5 and TRBJ1-2; possibly TRBD1 for D (6 bases). Germline V gene data show CDR1 as MNHEY and CDR2 as SVGAGI. Trimming cost V 0 bases and J 7 bases, with 15 bases left between them. CDR3 length equals 15 residues. CDR3 nucleotides: TGTGCCAGCAGTTACTCGGGGGGGCGTTTGGGTGGCTACACCTTC. Amino acid sequence: CASSYSGGRLGGYTF.

The chain combines TRBV7-9 with TRBJ2-1; 9 nucleotides match TRBD2. The CDR3 has 16 amino acids. CDR1 and CDR2 from the germline V gene are SEHNR and FQNEAQ (reference sequence). With V trimmed by 0 bases and J by 3 bases, 3 bases remained unmatched. CDR3 coding DNA: TGTGCCAGCAGCTTAGCGCTAGCGGGAAACTACAATGAGCAGTTCTTC. Its protein product is CASSLALAGNYNEQFF.

This clone was seen more than once but under ten times. V is TRBV30 and J is TRBJ1-6; maybe TRBD1 (5 bases). This CDR3 is 14 amino acids long. Trimming removed 4 bases from V and 7 bases from J, with 14 bases in between. Germline V gene lookup returns CDR1 GTSNPN and CDR2 SVGIG (reference sequence). CDR3 bases: TGTGCCTGGACTTTAGGGCAGGGAAATTCACCCCTCCACTTT. Protein product: CAWTLGQGNSPLHF.

V gene TRBV5-6 combines with J gene TRBJ1-2, with unresolved D. The germline V gene encodes CDR1 SGHDT and CDR2 YYEEEE. The CDR3 spans 13 residues. Trimming cost V 2 bases and J 4 bases, with 9 bases left between them. CDR3 in DNA: TGTGCCAGCAGCTTCATGAGTACCTATGGCTACACCTTC. It encodes CASSFMSTYGYTF.

V usage is TRBV28 and J usage is TRBJ2-7; a weak D match, TRBD2 (6 bases). In germline, CDR1 is MDHEN, CDR2 SYDVKM. The length of the CDR3 is 11 residues. CDR3 sequence: CAGGRLNEQYF. The CDR3 bases are TGTGCTGGGGGGAGACTAAACGAGCAGTACTTC.

The chain links TRBV29-1 to TRBJ1-2; no reliable D call. Deletions cut 1 base from V and 4 bases from J, with 7 bases between. The CDR3 has 12 residues. Looked up from germline, CDR1 is SQVTM and CDR2 is ANQGSEA. CDR3 DNA: TGCAGCGTTGAAGGGAGCGGCTATGGCTACACCTTC. It yields the protein CSVEGSGYGYTF.

This chain links TRBV7-8 with TRBJ2-1; 11 bases map to TRBD2. J gave up 2 bases and V 4 bases, and 4 bases lay outside the gene matches. The CDR3 runs to 16 residues. Germline CDR1 SGHVS, CDR2 FQNEAQ. CDR3 protein: CASSYRLAGPYNEQFF. The CDR3 DNA follows: TGTGCCAGCAGCTATCGACTAGCGGGGCCCTACAATGAGCAGTTCTTC.

This clone has a handful of counts. This sequence joins TRBV15 and TRBJ1-2; TRBD1 aligns across 9 bases. J was trimmed by 5 bases and V by 8 bases; bases with no gene match: 6. This CDR3 has 13 residues. Germline V gene lookup returns CDR1 LNHNV and CDR2 YYDKDF (reference sequence). The DNA for the CDR3 is TGTGCCACCGAGACAGGGGGTGGATATGGCTACACCTTC. Translated, it gives CATETGGGYGYTF.

The DNA for the CDR3 is TGTGCCATCAGTGGGACAGGGGGCCAGCCCCAGCATTTT. Translating gives CAISGTGGQPQHF. This chain uses TRBV10-3 with TRBJ1-5; 11 bases line up with TRBD1. Unmatched junction bases numbered 0, after V lost 4 bases and J lost 7 bases. The length of the CDR3 is 13 residues. Germline lookup yields CDR1 ENHRY and CDR2 SYGVKD.

The genes are TRBV5-4 and TRBJ2-1; D possibly corresponds to TRBD1 (6 bases). Trimming stripped 3 bases from V and 0 bases from J, with 10 bases between. Germline V gives CDR1 SGHNT, CDR2 YYREEE (reference sequence). This CDR3 is 15 amino acids long. Here the CDR3 DNA reads TGTGCCAGCAGCTCAGGACAGAGCTCCTACAATGAGCAGTTCTTC. Translating gives CASSSGQSSYNEQFF.

This clone was detected only a few times. The V and J genes are TRBV7-8 and TRBJ1-5, with D possibly being TRBD1 (5 bases). The germline gives CDR1 SGHVS, CDR2 FQNEAQ. Trimming pared 6 bases from V and 5 bases from J, leaving 17 bases between. The CDR3 runs 15 residues. The CDR3 DNA reads TGTGCCAGCAGTCAAAATAGGGGTGGGGATCAGCCCCAGCATTTT. Its protein product is CASSQNRGGDQPQHF.

The rearrangement joins TRBV5-6 to TRBJ1-1, with TRBD1 matching over 8 bases. V was clipped by 0 bases and J by 6 bases; unmatched bases: 10. Germline CDR1 reads SGHDT; CDR2 reads YYEEEE. The CDR3 loop spans 16 amino acids. The chain's CDR3 is CASSLGTGSYRAEAFF. Written as DNA, the CDR3 is TGTGCCAGCAGCTTGGGGACAGGGTCGTATAGGGCTGAAGCTTTCTTT.

The chain is built from TRBV7-2 and TRBJ2-2; a possible D gene is TRBD1 (5 bases). Germline loops: CDR1 SGHTA, CDR2 FQGNSA. The CDR3 contains 14 residues. V dropped 4 bases and J dropped 1 base, with 7 bases sitting between them. DNA of the CDR3: TGTGCCAGCAGCTCAGGACAGAACACCGGGGAGCTGTTTTTT. Amino acid sequence: CASSSGQNTGELFF.

This chain uses TRBV28 with TRBJ1-4; 7 nucleotides agree with TRBD1. The CDR3 extends over 16 amino acids. Germline V gives CDR1 MDHEN, CDR2 SYDVKM. V lost 5 bases and J lost 3; bases outside the gene matches: 9. The CDR3 DNA sequence: TGTGCCAGCAGTCCCAGACAGGGAGGTGCTAATGAAAAACTGTTTTTT. This codes for CASSPRQGGANEKLFF. The variable domain in full, with the rest retrieved from reference TRBV28 and TRBJ1-4, is DVKVTQSSRYLVKRTGEKVFLECVQDMDHENMFWYRQDPGLGLRLIYFSYDVKMKEKGDIPEGYSVSREKKERFSLILESASTNQTSMYLCASSPRQGGANEKLFFGSGTQLSVL.

The V and J genes are TRBV12-5 and TRBJ2-1; TRBD2 agrees at 12 bases. J was trimmed by 1 base and V by 5 bases; bases with no gene match: 3. Germline V gene lookup returns CDR1 LGHNT and CDR2 FRNRAP. This CDR3 spans 16 amino acids. CDR3 sequence reads: CASGTGTSGSYNEQFF. The DNA of the CDR3 is TGTGCTAGTGGTACAGGGACTAGCGGGTCCTACAATGAGCAGTTCTTC.

In nucleotides, the CDR3 is TGTGCCATCAGTGGTAATAGCCCCTACGAGCAGTACTTC. It codes for CAISGNSPYEQYF. The chain employs TRBV10-3 and TRBJ2-7; D is unclear. The CDR3 consists of 13 residues. Between the trimmed V and J ends, which lost 4 bases and 2 bases, there was a span of 9 bases. The V gene's germline CDR1 is ENHRY and CDR2 SYGVKD.

The gene calls are TRBV9 and TRBJ2-5; TRBD1 matches 7 bases. J lost 2 bases, V lost 4 bases, and 2 bases had no gene match. This CDR3 spans 13 amino acids. CDR1 SGDLS and CDR2 YYNGEE come from the germline V gene. The CDR3 spells CASSPGQQETQYF. CDR3 nucleotide sequence: TGTGCCAGCAGCCCGGGACAGCAAGAGACCCAGTACTTC.

This clone appeared a few times. This CDR3 reads CASSLDRGLGYGYTF. The CDR3, as DNA: TGTGCCAGCAGTTTAGACAGGGGGCTCGGCTATGGCTACACCTTC. The V and J genes are TRBV27 and TRBJ1-2; 10 bases are shared with TRBD1. This CDR3 contains 15 residues. The junction had 4 bases not matched to a gene; V was cut back by 2 bases and J by 4 bases. Germline V lookup: CDR1 MNHEY, CDR2 SMNVEV (reference sequence).

This clone was detected only a few times. V gene TRBV9 combines with J gene TRBJ1-3; tentative D call: TRBD1 (5 bases). The CDR3 length is 15 residues. CDR1 and CDR2 (germline): SGDLS, YYNGEE. The V end was cut by 3 bases, the J end by 0 bases, with 10 bases between. The CDR3 DNA reads as TGTGCCAGCAGCGCCCGACAGTCCTCTGGAAACACCATATATTTT. It is translated as CASSARQSSGNTIYF.

This clone turned up a few times. The rearrangement joins TRBV20-1 to TRBJ1-2; TRBD1 is a possible D gene (6 bases). Germline loops: CDR1 DFQATT, CDR2 SNEGSKA (reference sequence). The CDR3 is 11 amino acids. Trimming pared 5 bases from V and 8 bases from J, leaving 12 bases between. In DNA, the CDR3 is TGCAGTGCTGCTCAGGGGTACGGCTACACCTTC. The encoded protein is CSAAQGYGYTF.

V usage is TRBV9 and J usage is TRBJ2-5; TRBD1 agrees at 9 bases. With 0 bases clipped from V and 4 bases from J, the junction kept 10 bases outside the gene matches. Germline-derived CDR1 and CDR2 are SGDLS and YYNGEE. The CDR3 runs 17 residues. The CDR3 DNA sequence: TGTGCCAGCAGCGTAGTTGGACAGGGGATCGCTGGAGAGACCCAGTACTTC. Amino acids: CASSVVGQGIAGETQYF. Supplemented by reference TRBV9 and TRBJ2-5, the full variable domain reads DSGVTQTPKHLITATGQRVTLRCSPRSGDLSVYWYQQSLDQGLQFLIQYYNGEERAKGNILERFSAQQFPDLHSELNLSSLELGDSALYFCASSVVGQGIAGETQYFGPGTRLLVL.

The table lists this clone with a few counts. This rearrangement joins TRBV28 to TRBJ1-1, with a possible D match to TRBD1 (5 bases). The germline gives CDR1 MDHEN, CDR2 SYDVKM. This CDR3 region has 13 residues. Trimming left V 6 bases short and J 1 base short, with 9 bases between. The CDR3 spells CASSQTGNTEAFF. As DNA, the CDR3 is TGTGCCAGCAGCCAAACAGGGAACACTGAAGCTTTCTTT. The variable domain in full, completed from reference TRBV28 and TRBJ1-1, reads DVKVTQSSRYLVKRTGEKVFLECVQDMDHENMFWYRQDPGLGLRLIYFSYDVKMKEKGDIPEGYSVSREKKERFSLILESASTNQTSMYLCASSQTGNTEAFFGQGTRLTVV.